This TCR beta chain appears in the sequencing data of a study of T-cell memory formation after mild COVID-19. Whole-study results and caveats: A second wave expanding day 15 to 37 was CD4+-biased; contracting clones were balanced.

TCRdb reprocessed the 5' RACE reads with MiXCR, giving one entry per CDR3 protein. The sample yields 250,000 to 300,000 distinct CDR3 sequences, roughly 17% seen once. V lost 6 bases and J lost 15; bases outside the gene matches: 9. The CDR3 is 11 residues long. Looked up from germline, CDR1 is DFQATT and CDR2 is SNEGSKA (reference sequence). Comment on this clonotype: Antigen: not known.

This receptor was obtained from a man aged 18 to 29 who had mild COVID-19 (a few samples of this study predate the infection). Cell type and time point are not known. The sample comprised PBMCs or a T cell subset sorted from them (not recorded which). V gene TRBV20-1 combines with J gene TRBJ1-5; 9 nucleotides align to TRBD1. CDR3 coding DNA: TGCAGTGCCCAACAGGGGGCCCTCCGGCATTTT. As protein: CSAQQGALRHF.